Listed here are 15 T cell receptor beta chains from one sample, sequenced in a study of blood T cells in healthy people across ages. Sample-barcoded 5' priming and a J-beta primer mix drove a second PCR of 7 to 11 cycles. TCRdb re-analysed the 5' RACE reads in MiXCR, keeping a single row per CDR3 protein. This table holds about 680,000 distinct CDR3 sequences, approximately 50% found once. Sequencing was performed on blood. These receptors were taken from a woman in her sixties in good health.

This clonotype has more than one count but fewer than ten. The V call is TRBV29-1, the J call TRBJ2-5; no definite D call. CDR1 is SQVTM and CDR2 is ANQGSEA in the germline V gene. The CDR3 consists of 13 residues. V was trimmed by 2 bases and J by 5 bases, leaving 12 bases between them. In DNA, the CDR3 is TGCAGCGTTGAACCTAACCAGTGGGAGACCCAGTACTTC. Translated, it gives CSVEPNQWETQYF. Full variable domain (rest looked up from reference TRBV29-1 and TRBJ2-5): SAVISQKPSRDICQRGTSLTIQCQVDSQVTMMFWYRQQPGQSLTLIATANQGSEATYESGFVIDKFPISRPNLTFSTLTVSNMSPEDSSIYLCSVEPNQWETQYFGPGTRLLVL.

V usage is TRBV6-5 and J usage is TRBJ2-7, with D perhaps assigned TRBD1 or TRBD2 (6 bases each). The tail of the sequence fits TRBJ2-5 better, so the J call may be wrong. CDR1 and CDR2 (germline): MNHEY, SVGAGI. The length of the CDR3 is 12 residues. The CDR3 DNA sequence: TGTGCCAGCGGTAGGGGGGAGGAGACCCAGTACTTC. It codes for CASGRGEETQYF.

This clonotype was picked up a small number of times. This sequence joins TRBV20-1 and TRBJ1-5; D uncertain. V lost 5 bases, J lost 1 base, and 6 bases lay in between. The CDR3 sequence is 12 residues long. Germline V gene data show CDR1 as DFQATT and CDR2 as SNEGSKA (reference sequence). The CDR3 loop is CSAGDSNQPQHF. The CDR3, as DNA: TGCAGTGCTGGTGACAGCAATCAGCCCCAGCATTTT.

As to this clonotype: A much larger clone lies a single base off, so this may be a read error. This chain links TRBV7-2 with TRBJ2-4; D is undetermined. Between the trimmed V and J ends, which lost 3 bases and 13 bases, there was a span of 13 bases. The V gene's germline CDR1 is SGHTA and CDR2 FQGNSA. This CDR3 comprises 12 residues. In DNA, the CDR3 is TGTGCCAGCAGCTTTCAGCAAGAGGCCCAGTACTTC. It codes for CASSFQQEAQYF.

The gene calls are TRBV29-1 and TRBJ2-7; 7 nucleotides agree with TRBD1. V dropped 7 bases and J dropped 7; count of bases not matched to a gene: 13. The CDR3 is 13 residues long. CDR1 and CDR2 (germline): SQVTM, ANQGSEA. The CDR3: CSAQGDRRGEQYF. DNA for the CDR3: TGCAGCGCCCAGGGGGACCGCCGTGGGGAGCAGTACTTC.

V and J are TRBV3-1 and TRBJ1-1; TRBD1 matches 8 bases. V trimming: 3 bases; J trimming: 4 bases; junction bases outside the gene matches: 4. CDR3 size: 14 residues. CDR1 and CDR2 (germline): LGHDT, YNNKEL (reference sequence). CDR3 bases: TGTGCCAGCAGCCATAAGGACAGGGCCACTGAAGCTTTCTTT. The encoded protein is CASSHKDRATEAFF. Using reference TRBV3-1 and TRBJ1-1 for the parts outside the CDR3, the full variable domain is DTAVSQTPKYLVTQMGNDKSIKCEQNLGHDTMYWYKQDSKKFLKIMFSYNNKELIINETVPNRFSPKSPDKAHLNLHINSLELGDSAVYFCASSHKDRATEAFFGQGTRLTVV.

As concerns this clonotype: A read error is possible here, since a much larger clone lies one base away. The V call is TRBV29-1, the J call TRBJ2-3; D might be TRBD2 (5 bases). The CDR3 length is 15 residues. The germline gives CDR1 SQVTM, CDR2 ANQGSEA. V lost 3 bases and J 0 bases, leaving 13 bases between the germline ends. CDR3 protein: CSVDVSGDSTDTQYF. The CDR3 DNA reads TGCAGCGTTGATGTCAGCGGAGATAGCACAGATACGCAGTATTTT.

The CDR3 DNA reads as TGCAGCGTTAAGGACAGCCGAAGTTTCTCCTACAATGAGCAGTTCTTC. Protein sequence: CSVKDSRSFSYNEQFF. The chain joins TRBV29-1 to TRBJ2-1; D possibly corresponds to TRBD1 (6 bases). Germline V gene sequence: CDR1 SQVTM, CDR2 ANQGSEA. With 5 bases removed from V and 0 bases from J, the gap between germline ends came to 17 bases. The CDR3 has 16 residues.

The chain has TRBV12-3 or TRBV12-4 and TRBJ2-7; D is unresolved. The CDR3 spans 13 residues. The V end lost 6 bases, the J end lost 5 bases, and 14 bases lay between the germline ends. CDR3 nucleotide sequence: TGTGCCAGCAGCTTTTTTAGGATCCACGAGCAGTACTTC. This translates into CASSFFRIHEQYF.

The chain couples TRBV20-1 to TRBJ2-1; D possibly corresponds to TRBD2 (5 bases). Trimming took off 4 bases at V and 0 bases at J, with 10 bases between the two ends. The CDR3 runs 14 residues. Germline V lookup: CDR1 DFQATT, CDR2 SNEGSKA (reference sequence). The CDR3 bases are TGCAGTGCTACCCGAACTAGCTCCTACAATGAGCAGTTCTTC. Its translation: CSATRTSSYNEQFF.

This clonotype was picked up many times. The rearrangement joins TRBV25-1 to TRBJ2-5; D is ambiguous. CDR3 length equals 10 residues. The V gene's germline CDR1 is MGHDK and CDR2 SYGVNS. V lost 8 bases and J lost 7, with 8 bases in between. For the CDR3, the DNA is TGTGCCAGCTGGGCCGGGACCCAGTACTTC. As protein: CASWAGTQYF.

The chain employs TRBV2 and TRBJ2-1; the D is unclear. The J call may not be correct, given that the DNA end is closer to TRBJ2-7. This CDR3 contains 14 residues. Germline assignment: CDR1 SNHLY and CDR2 FYNNEI. CDR3 sequence (DNA): TGTGCCAGCAGTGGCAACATACTGGGCAATGAGCAGTACTTC. Protein product: CASSGNILGNEQYF.

This sequence joins TRBV18 and TRBJ2-5, with 8 nucleotides matching TRBD1. This CDR3 has 15 amino acids. J gave up 5 bases and V 0 bases, and 5 bases lay outside the gene matches. CDR1 and CDR2 from the germline V gene are KGHSH and LQKENI. The chain's CDR3 is CASSPPSGGQETQYF. CDR3 coding DNA: TGTGCCAGCTCACCACCGTCAGGGGGCCAGGAGACCCAGTACTTC.

This clonotype was detected only a few times. This chain uses TRBV15 with TRBJ2-7; 9 nucleotides match TRBD1. CDR1 and CDR2 (germline): LNHNV, YYDKDF (reference sequence). The CDR3 has 15 residues. Trimming at V came to 0 bases and at J to 5 bases, leaving 5 bases not matched to a gene. CDR3 protein: CATSRDMTGGHEQYF. The CDR3 coding sequence is TGTGCCACCAGCAGAGATATGACAGGGGGACACGAGCAGTACTTC.

In regard to this clonotype: This clone may be a read error of a much larger clone one base away. The chain employs TRBV13 and TRBJ2-6, with TRBD1 identical over 8 bases. CDR1 PRHDT and CDR2 FYEKMQ come from the germline V gene (reference sequence). This CDR3 region has 18 residues. The V gene end was trimmed by 4 bases and the J gene end by 0 bases; junction bases not matched to a gene: 8. The CDR3 sequence: CASSSYRGVTSGANVLTF. CDR3 coding DNA: TGTGCCAGCAGCTCGTACAGGGGGGTTACCTCTGGGGCCAACGTCCTGACTTTC.